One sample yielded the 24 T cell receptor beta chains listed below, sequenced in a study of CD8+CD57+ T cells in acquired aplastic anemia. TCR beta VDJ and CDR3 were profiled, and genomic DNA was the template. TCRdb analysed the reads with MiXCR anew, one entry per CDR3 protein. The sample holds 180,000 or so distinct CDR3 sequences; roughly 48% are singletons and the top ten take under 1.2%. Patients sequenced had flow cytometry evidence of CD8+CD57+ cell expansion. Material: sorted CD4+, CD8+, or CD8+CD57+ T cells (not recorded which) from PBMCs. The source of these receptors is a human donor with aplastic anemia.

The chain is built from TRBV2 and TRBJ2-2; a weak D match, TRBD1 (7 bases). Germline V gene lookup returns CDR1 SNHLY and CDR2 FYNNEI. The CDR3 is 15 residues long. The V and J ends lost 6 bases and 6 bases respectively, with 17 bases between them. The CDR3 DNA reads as TGTGCCAGCAGCGCCACTACAGGGGAGGCCGGGGAGCTGTTTTTT. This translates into CASSATTGEAGELFF.

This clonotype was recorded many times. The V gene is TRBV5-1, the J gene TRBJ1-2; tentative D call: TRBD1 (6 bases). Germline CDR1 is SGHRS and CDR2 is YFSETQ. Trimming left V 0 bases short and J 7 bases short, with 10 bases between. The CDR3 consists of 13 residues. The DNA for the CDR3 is TGCGCCAGCAGCTTGGAACAGGGTGGTGGCTACACCTTC. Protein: CASSLEQGGGYTF.

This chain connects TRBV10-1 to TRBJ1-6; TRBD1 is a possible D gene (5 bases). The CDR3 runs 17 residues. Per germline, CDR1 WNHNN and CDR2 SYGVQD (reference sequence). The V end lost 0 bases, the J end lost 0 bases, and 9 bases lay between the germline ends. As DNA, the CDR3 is TGCGCCAGCAGTGAGTCGGACATAGGCTCCTATAATTCACCCCTCCACTTT. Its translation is CASSESDIGSYNSPLHF.

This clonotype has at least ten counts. CDR3 sequence (DNA): TGTGCCAGCACCCGGACAGGAAATTCACCCCTCCACTTT. Translated, it gives CASTRTGNSPLHF. This chain connects TRBV6-1 to TRBJ1-6, with TRBD1 matching 7 bases. Germline V gene data show CDR1 as MNHNS and CDR2 as SASEGT. The CDR3 runs to 13 residues. V lost 7 bases, J lost 7 bases, and 4 bases stayed unmatched.

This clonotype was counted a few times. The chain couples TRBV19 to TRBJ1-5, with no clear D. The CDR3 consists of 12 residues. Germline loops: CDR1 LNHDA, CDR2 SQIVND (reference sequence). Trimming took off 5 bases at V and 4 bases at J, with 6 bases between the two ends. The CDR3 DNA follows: TGTGCCAGTAGTGCACTAAATCAGCCCCAGCATTTT. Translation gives CASSALNQPQHF. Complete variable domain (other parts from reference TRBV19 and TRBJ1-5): DGGITQSPKYLFRKEGQNVTLSCEQNLNHDAMYWYRQDPGQGLRLIYYSQIVNDFQKGDIAEGYSVSREKKESFPLTVTSAQKNPTAFYLCASSALNQPQHFGDGTRLSIL.

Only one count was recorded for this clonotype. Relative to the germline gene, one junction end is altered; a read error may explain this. CDR3 coding DNA: TGTGCTAGCAGCTTAGCCCATAACACCGGGGAGCTGTTTTTT. Translation gives CASSLAHNTGELFF. The rearrangement links TRBV7-7 to TRBJ2-2; D remains ambiguous. The CDR3 runs 14 residues. In germline, CDR1 is SSHAT, CDR2 FNYEAQ (reference sequence).

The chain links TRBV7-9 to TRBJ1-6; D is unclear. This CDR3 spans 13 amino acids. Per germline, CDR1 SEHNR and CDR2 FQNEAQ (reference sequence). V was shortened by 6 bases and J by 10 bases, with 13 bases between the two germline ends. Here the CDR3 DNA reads TGTGCCAGCAGTTACTCACGGGAATCACCCCTCCACTTT. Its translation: CASSYSRESPLHF.

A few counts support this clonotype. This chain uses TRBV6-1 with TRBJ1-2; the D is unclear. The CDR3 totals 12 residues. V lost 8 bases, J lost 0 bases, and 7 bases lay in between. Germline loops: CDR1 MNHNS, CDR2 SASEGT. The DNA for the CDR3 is TGTGCCAGCCCCAGGCCTAACTATGGCTACACCTTC. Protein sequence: CASPRPNYGYTF.

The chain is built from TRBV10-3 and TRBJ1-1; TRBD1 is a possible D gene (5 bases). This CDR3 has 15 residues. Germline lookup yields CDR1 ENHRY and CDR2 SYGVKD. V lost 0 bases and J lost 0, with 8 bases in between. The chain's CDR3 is CAISESGGLNTEAFF. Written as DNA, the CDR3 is TGTGCCATCAGTGAGTCCGGGGGTTTGAACACTGAAGCTTTCTTT.

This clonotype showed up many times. The CDR3 here is CASSVTGTGGFTGELFF. For the CDR3, the DNA is TGTGCCAGCAGCGTCACCGGGACAGGGGGCTTCACCGGGGAGCTGTTTTTT. This chain uses TRBV9 with TRBJ2-2; TRBD1 aligns across 12 bases. The germline V gene encodes CDR1 SGDLS and CDR2 YYNGEE. The V and J ends lost 2 bases and 4 bases, in that order; junction bases with no gene match: 6. The CDR3 is 17 residues long.

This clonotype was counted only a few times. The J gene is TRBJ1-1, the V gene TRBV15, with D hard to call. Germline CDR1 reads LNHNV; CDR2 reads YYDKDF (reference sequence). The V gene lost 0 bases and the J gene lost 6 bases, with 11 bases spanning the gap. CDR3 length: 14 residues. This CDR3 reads CATSRDLADPEAFF. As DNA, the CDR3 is TGTGCCACCAGCAGAGATCTGGCAGACCCTGAAGCTTTCTTT.

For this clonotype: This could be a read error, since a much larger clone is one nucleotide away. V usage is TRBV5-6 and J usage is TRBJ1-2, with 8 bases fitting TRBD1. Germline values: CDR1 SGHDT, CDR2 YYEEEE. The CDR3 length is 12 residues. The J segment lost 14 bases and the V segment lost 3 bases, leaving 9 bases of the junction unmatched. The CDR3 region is CASSSTGGAVTF. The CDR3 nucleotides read TGTGCCAGCAGCTCCACAGGGGGAGCGGTGACCTTC.

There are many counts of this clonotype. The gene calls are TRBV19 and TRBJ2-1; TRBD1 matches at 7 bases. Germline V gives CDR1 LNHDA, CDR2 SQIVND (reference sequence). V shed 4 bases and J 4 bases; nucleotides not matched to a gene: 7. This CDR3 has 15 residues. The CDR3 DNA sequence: TGTGCCAGTAGTAGCCCTAGGGGGCCTTACAATGAGCAGTTCTTC. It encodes CASSSPRGPYNEQFF.

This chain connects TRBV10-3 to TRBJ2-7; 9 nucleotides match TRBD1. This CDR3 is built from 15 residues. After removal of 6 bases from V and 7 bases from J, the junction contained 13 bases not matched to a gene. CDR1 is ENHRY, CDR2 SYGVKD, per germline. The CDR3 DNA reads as TGTGCCATCAGAAGAGATAGATCGACAGGGGGAGAGCAGTACTTC. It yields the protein CAIRRDRSTGGEQYF.

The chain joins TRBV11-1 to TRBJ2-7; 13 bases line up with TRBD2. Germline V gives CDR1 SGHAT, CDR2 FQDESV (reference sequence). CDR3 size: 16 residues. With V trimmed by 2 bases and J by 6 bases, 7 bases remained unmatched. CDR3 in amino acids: CASSLSGLAGEGEQYF. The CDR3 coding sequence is TGTGCCAGCAGCTTATCTGGACTAGCGGGAGAGGGCGAGCAGTACTTC. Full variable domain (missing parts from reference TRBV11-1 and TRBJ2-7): EAEVAQSPRYKITEKSQAVAFWCDPISGHATLYWYRQILGQGPELLVQFQDESVVDDSQLPKDRFSAERLKGVDSTLKIQPAELGDSAMYLCASSLSGLAGEGEQYFGPGTRLTVT.

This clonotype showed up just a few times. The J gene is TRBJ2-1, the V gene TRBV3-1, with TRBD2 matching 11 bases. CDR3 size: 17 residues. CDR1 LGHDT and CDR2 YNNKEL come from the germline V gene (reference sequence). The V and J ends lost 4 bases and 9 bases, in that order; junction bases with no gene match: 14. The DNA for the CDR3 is TGTGCCAGCAGCCCCCGGGGTAGCGGGGGGGCCCGCGGTGAGCAGTTCTTC. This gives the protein CASSPRGSGGARGEQFF.

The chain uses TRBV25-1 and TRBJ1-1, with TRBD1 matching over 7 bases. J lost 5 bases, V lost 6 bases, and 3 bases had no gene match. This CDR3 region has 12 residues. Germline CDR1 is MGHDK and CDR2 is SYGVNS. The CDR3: CASSGTVTEAFF. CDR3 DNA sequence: TGTGCCAGCAGCGGGACAGTAACTGAAGCTTTCTTT.

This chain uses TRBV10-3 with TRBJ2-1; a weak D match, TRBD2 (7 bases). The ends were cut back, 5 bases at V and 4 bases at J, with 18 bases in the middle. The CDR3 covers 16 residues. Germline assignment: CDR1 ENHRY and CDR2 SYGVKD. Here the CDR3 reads CAISFGGLAVYNEQFF. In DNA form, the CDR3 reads TGTGCCATCAGTTTCGGGGGCCTAGCGGTTTACAATGAGCAGTTCTTC.

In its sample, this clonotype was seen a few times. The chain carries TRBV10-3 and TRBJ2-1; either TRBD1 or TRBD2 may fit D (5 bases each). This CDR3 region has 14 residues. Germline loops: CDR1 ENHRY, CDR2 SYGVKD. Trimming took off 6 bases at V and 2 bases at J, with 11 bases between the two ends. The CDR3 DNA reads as TGTGCCATCAGGGGGGAAGATCCCTACAATGAGCAGTTCTTC. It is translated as CAIRGEDPYNEQFF.

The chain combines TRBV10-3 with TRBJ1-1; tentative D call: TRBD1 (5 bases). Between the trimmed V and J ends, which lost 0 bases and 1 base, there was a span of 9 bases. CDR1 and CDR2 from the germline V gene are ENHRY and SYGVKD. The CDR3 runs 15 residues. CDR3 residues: CAISESGGGNTEAFF. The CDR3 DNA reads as TGTGCCATCAGTGAGTCGGGCGGGGGGAACACTGAAGCTTTCTTT.

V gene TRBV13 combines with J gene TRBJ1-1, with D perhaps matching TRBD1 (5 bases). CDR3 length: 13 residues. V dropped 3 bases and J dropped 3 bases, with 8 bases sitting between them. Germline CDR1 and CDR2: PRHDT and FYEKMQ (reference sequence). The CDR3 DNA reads TGTGCCAGCAGCTTGGCGGGGGACACTGAAGCTTTCTTT. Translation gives CASSLAGDTEAFF.

Written as DNA, the CDR3 is TGCAGTGCTACCCCCTCGGGACAGCGATATAATTCACCCCTCCACTTT. Its protein is CSATPSGQRYNSPLHF. This chain uses TRBV20-1 with TRBJ1-6, with 7 positions matching TRBD1. The length of the CDR3 is 16 residues. Germline CDR1 reads DFQATT; CDR2 reads SNEGSKA (reference sequence). The V segment lost 4 bases and the J segment 4 bases; nucleotides outside the gene matches: 10.

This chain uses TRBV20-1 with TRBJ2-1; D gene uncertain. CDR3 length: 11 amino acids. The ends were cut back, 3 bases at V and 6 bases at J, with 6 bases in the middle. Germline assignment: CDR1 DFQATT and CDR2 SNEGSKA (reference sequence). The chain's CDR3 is CSARIRNEQFF. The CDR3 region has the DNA TGCAGTGCTAGGATACGCAATGAGCAGTTCTTC.

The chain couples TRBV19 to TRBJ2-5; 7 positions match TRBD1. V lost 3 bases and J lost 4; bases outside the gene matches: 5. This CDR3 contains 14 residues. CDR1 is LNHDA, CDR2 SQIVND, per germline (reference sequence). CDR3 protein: CASSMQGVSETQYF. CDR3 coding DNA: TGTGCCAGTAGTATGCAGGGGGTATCAGAGACCCAGTACTTC.